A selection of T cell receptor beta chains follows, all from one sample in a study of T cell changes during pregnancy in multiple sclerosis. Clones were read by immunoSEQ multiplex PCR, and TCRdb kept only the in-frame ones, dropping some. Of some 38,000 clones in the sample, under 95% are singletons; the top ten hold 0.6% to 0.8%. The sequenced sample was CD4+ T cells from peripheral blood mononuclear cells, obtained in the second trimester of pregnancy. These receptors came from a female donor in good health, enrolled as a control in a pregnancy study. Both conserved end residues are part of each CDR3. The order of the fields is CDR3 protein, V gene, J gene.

CDR3aa: CASSIDRSTDTQYF
v_gene: TRBV19
j_gene: TRBJ2-3

CDR3aa: CASATGTGIYEQYF
v_gene: TRBV6-1
j_gene: TRBJ2-7

CDR3aa: CASSLDGLAPYEQYF
v_gene: TRBV5-1
j_gene: TRBJ2-7

CDR3aa: CASMRGGAYEQYF
v_gene: TRBV10-2
j_gene: TRBJ2-7

CDR3aa: CASSPRENGYEQYF
v_gene: TRBV4-1
j_gene: TRBJ2-7

CDR3aa: CASSPVRGPQHF
v_gene: TRBV18
j_gene: TRBJ1-5

CDR3aa: CASRKTERAQYF
v_gene: TRBV2
j_gene: TRBJ2-5

CDR3aa: CASSYSLELGEKLFF
v_gene: TRBV6-5
j_gene: TRBJ1-4

CDR3aa: CASSKNRGSVTGANVLTF
v_gene: TRBV7-9
j_gene: TRBJ2-6

CDR3aa: CASSGRLDALQTQYF
v_gene: TRBV27
j_gene: TRBJ2-5

CDR3aa: CATSRDIGVNQPQHF
v_gene: TRBV15
j_gene: TRBJ1-5

CDR3aa: CASSAWEGTGELFF
v_gene: TRBV9
j_gene: TRBJ2-2

CDR3aa: CASGLVLPQQGISRVEKLFF
v_gene: TRBV12-5
j_gene: TRBJ1-4

CDR3aa: CASSEGTSGGAGELFF
v_gene: TRBV5-1
j_gene: TRBJ2-2

CDR3aa: CASSARDRGTTEAFF
v_gene: TRBV19
j_gene: TRBJ1-1

CDR3aa: CASRPPGTYNSPLHF
v_gene: TRBV7-2
j_gene: TRBJ1-6